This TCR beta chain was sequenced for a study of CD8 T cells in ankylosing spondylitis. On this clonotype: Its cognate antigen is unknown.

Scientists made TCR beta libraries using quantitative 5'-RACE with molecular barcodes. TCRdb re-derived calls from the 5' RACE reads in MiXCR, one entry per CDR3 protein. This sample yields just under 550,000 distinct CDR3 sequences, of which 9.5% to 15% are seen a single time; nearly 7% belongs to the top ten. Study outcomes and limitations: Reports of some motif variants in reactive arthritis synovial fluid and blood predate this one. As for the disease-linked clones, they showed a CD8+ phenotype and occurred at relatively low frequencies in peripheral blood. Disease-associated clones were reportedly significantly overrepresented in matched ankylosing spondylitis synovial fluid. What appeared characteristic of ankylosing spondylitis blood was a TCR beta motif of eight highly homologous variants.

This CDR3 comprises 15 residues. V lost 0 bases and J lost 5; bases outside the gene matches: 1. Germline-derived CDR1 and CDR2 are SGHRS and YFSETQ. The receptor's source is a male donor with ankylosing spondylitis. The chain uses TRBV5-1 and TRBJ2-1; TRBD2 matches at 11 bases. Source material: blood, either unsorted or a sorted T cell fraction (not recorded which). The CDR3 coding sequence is TGCGCCAGCAGCTTGGAGACTAGCGGGGACAATGAGCAGTTCTTC. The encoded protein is CASSLETSGDNEQFF.